Listed below are T cell receptor beta chains from one sample, sequenced in a study of blood T cell repertoires in COVID-19. Here immunoSEQ multiplex PCR was the method, and the copy in TCRdb shows in-frame clones only, minus some. This sample has roughly 120,000 clones, with 74% found just once. Sequenced material: peripheral blood. These TCRs come from an elderly man with COVID-19, enrolled during active disease. The CDR3 runs from the conserved cysteine through the conserved F or W. Each record gives: J gene, V gene, D gene, clone size, CDR3 protein, CDR3 DNA. A D gene is named only where the DNA matches it firmly. Size is omitted from some rows. Given values are once, few, many or a class for expanded clones.

>TRBJ2-5|TRBV29-1|TRBD2|few
CSVEDLLGGWVETQYF
TGCAGCGTTGAAGATCTATTGGGGGGGTGGGTAGAGACCCAGTACTTC
>TRBJ2-1|TRBV9|TRBD2|once
CASSGDRLAGTYNEQFF
TGTGCCAGCAGCGGAGATCGACTAGCGGGAACCTACAATGAGCAGTTCTTC
>TRBJ1-1|TRBV11-2|NA|NA
CASSPSVDSFLAFF
TGTGCCAGCAGCCCCTCCGTGGACAGCTTTCTCGCTTTCTTT
>TRBJ1-3|TRBV7-3|NA|NA
CASSSLSGNTIYF
TGTGCCAGCAGCTCTCTCTCTGGAAACACCATATATTTT
>TRBJ2-7|TRBV5-1|TRBD1|NA
CASARGTGSSYEQYF
TGCGCCAGCGCACGCGGGACAGGATCTTCCTACGAGCAGTACTTC
>TRBJ2-3|TRBV7-8|TRBD2|NA
CASSLDLAADTQYF
TGTGCCAGCAGCTTAGATCTAGCGGCAGATACGCAGTATTTT
>TRBJ2-3|TRBV3-1/TRBV3-2|NA|NA
CASSQVGTGTDTQYF
TGTGCCAGCAGCCAAGTGGGGACTGGCACAGATACGCAGTATTTT
>TRBJ2-1|TRBV2|NA|NA
CASSGTTGLSYNEQFF
TGTGCCAGCAGTGGGACTACCGGTCTCTCCTACAATGAGCAGTTCTTC
>TRBJ1-4|TRBV12-3/TRBV12-4|NA|NA
CASSNMGGEKLFF
TGTGCCAGCAGCAACATGGGGGGTGAAAAACTGTTTTTT
>TRBJ2-1|TRBV27|NA|NA
CASSPLGVADEQFF
TGTGCCAGCAGTCCCCTGGGAGTTGCAGATGAGCAGTTCTTC
>TRBJ2-7|TRBV6-2/TRBV6-3|NA|medium-sized
CASSYEDSSYEQYF
TGTGCCAGCAGTTATGAGGACAGCTCCTACGAGCAGTACTTC
>TRBJ1-1|TRBV5-5|TRBD1|NA
CASSSGTGADMNTEAFF
TGTGCCAGCAGCTCTGGGACAGGGGCCGACATGAACACTGAAGCTTTCTTT
>TRBJ2-2|TRBV6-5|TRBD1|many
CASRPGQGNTGELFF
TGTGCCAGCAGACCGGGACAGGGGAACACCGGGGAGCTGTTTTTT
>TRBJ1-1|TRBV28|NA|NA
CASSHLLSGGADTEAFF
TGTGCCAGCAGCCATCTTCTCAGCGGGGGCGCGGACACTGAAGCTTTCTTT
>TRBJ2-1|TRBV5-1|TRBD2|NA
CASSVFDSGSINNEQFF
TGCGCCAGCAGCGTTTTCGATAGCGGGAGTATAAACAATGAGCAGTTCTTC
>TRBJ1-5|TRBV18|TRBD1|NA
CASSPGTGSSNQPQHF
TGTGCCAGCTCACCTGGGACAGGGTCTAGCAATCAGCCCCAGCATTTT
>TRBJ2-7|TRBV28|TRBD1|few
CASSFSDRGLQYF
TGTGCCAGCAGTTTCTCGGACAGGGGGTTGCAGTACTTC
>TRBJ1-1|TRBV28|TRBD1|NA
CASRTGTVITEAFF
TGTGCCAGCAGGACCGGGACAGTAATCACTGAAGCTTTCTTT
>TRBJ2-3|TRBV19|TRBD1|NA
CASSITGVSTDTQYF
TGTGCCAGTAGTATCACAGGGGTTAGCACAGATACGCAGTATTTT
>TRBJ2-1|TRBV7-3|TRBD1|NA
CASSLYGVGTGDGNEQFF
TGTGCCAGCAGCTTATATGGAGTAGGGACAGGGGATGGGAATGAGCAGTTCTTC
>TRBJ2-7|TRBV10-2|NA|few
CASSEGGLASYEQYF
TGCGCCAGCAGTGAAGGGGGTCTAGCAAGCTACGAGCAGTACTTC
>TRBJ1-1|TRBV27|NA|once
CASSRLNTEAFF
TGTGCCAGCTCGAGGCTGAACACTGAAGCTTTCTTT
>TRBJ2-5|TRBV4-1|TRBD1|few
CASSQERRQGAPYF
TGCGCCAGCAGCCAAGAAAGGCGGCAGGGGGCTCCGTACTTC
>TRBJ1-6|TRBV6-5|TRBD1|few
CASTGQVRSPLHF
TGTGCCAGCACCGGACAGGTGCGTTCACCCCTCCACTTT
>TRBJ2-7|TRBV5-1|TRBD2|NA
CASSWEGGAGYEQYF
TGCGCCAGCAGCTGGGAGGGAGGAGCCGGCTACGAGCAGTACTTC
>TRBJ1-1|TRBV5-1|TRBD1|NA
CASRRVTGTPEAFF
TGCGCCAGCAGGCGGGTGACAGGGACACCTGAAGCTTTCTTT
>TRBJ1-5|TRBV4-1|NA|NA
CASSPMTANQPQHF
TGCGCCAGCAGCCCGATGACAGCTAATCAGCCCCAGCATTTT
>TRBJ1-1|TRBV11-3|NA|NA
CASSVYGGTEAFF
TGTGCCAGCAGCGTCTACGGGGGAACTGAAGCTTTCTTT
>TRBJ1-1|TRBV9|NA|few
CASSPRQLDTEAFF
TGTGCCAGCAGCCCCCGACAGTTAGACACTGAAGCTTTCTTT
>TRBJ2-5|TRBV4-1|NA|NA
CASSQNMAGRYQETQYF
TGCGCCAGCAGCCAAAATATGGCGGGGCGGTACCAAGAGACCCAGTACTTC
>TRBJ2-7|TRBV7-9|TRBD1|few
CASNGQGYEQYF
TGTGCCAGCAATGGACAGGGGTACGAGCAGTACTTC
>TRBJ2-5|TRBV29-1|NA|NA
CSVSLQETQYF
TGCAGCGTTTCTCTACAAGAGACCCAGTACTTC
>TRBJ1-4|TRBV6-2/TRBV6-3|TRBD1|NA
CASSSTGQANEKLFF
TGTGCCAGCAGTTCCACGGGACAGGCTAATGAAAAACTGTTTTTT
>TRBJ1-1|TRBV19|TRBD1|NA
CASSALTGGTTEAFF
TGTGCCAGTAGTGCACTGACAGGGGGCACGACTGAAGCTTTCTTT
>TRBJ2-1|TRBV2|TRBD1|NA
CASSEGQGAGNEQFF
TGTGCCAGCAGTGAAGGGCAGGGGGCTGGCAATGAGCAGTTCTTC
>TRBJ2-1|TRBV6-2/TRBV6-3|TRBD1|NA
CASSFRGPAYNEQFF
TGTGCCAGCAGTTTCAGGGGGCCCGCCTACAATGAGCAGTTCTTC
>TRBJ2-1|TRBV28|TRBD2|NA
CASSRGTSGTDEQFF
TGTGCCAGCAGCCGCGGGACTAGCGGGACCGACGAGCAGTTCTTC
>TRBJ1-1|TRBV7-2|NA|once
CASSNRWRDSKRYTEAFF
TGTGCCAGCAGCAATCGGTGGAGAGACAGTAAAAGGTACACTGAAGCTTTCTTT
>TRBJ2-7|TRBV7-2|NA|NA
CASSPLTGLEQYF
TGTGCCAGCAGCCCCCTGACAGGCCTCGAGCAGTACTTC
>TRBJ1-1|TRBV5-1|NA|NA
CASSLSGPIHEAFF
TGCGCCAGCAGCTTGAGCGGTCCGATTCATGAAGCTTTCTTT
>TRBJ1-6|TRBV28|NA|NA
CASRSGASESPLHF
TGTGCCAGCAGGTCAGGCGCCAGTGAGTCACCCCTCCACTTT
>TRBJ1-4|TRBV9|NA|NA
CASSVGRSGATNEKLFF
TGTGCCAGCAGCGTAGGTCGATCGGGGGCAACTAATGAAAAACTGTTTTTT
>TRBJ2-5|TRBV30|NA|NA
CAWSGQGRETQYF
TGTGCCTGGAGTGGGCAGGGGAGAGAGACCCAGTACTTC
>TRBJ2-1|TRBV2|TRBD2|NA
CASTVGLAAGDNEQFF
TGTGCCAGCACCGTCGGACTAGCGGCGGGTGACAATGAGCAGTTCTTC
>TRBJ2-1|TRBV7-6|NA|NA
CASSPAGGPGNEQFF
TGTGCCAGCAGCCCCGCAGGCGGACCGGGGAATGAGCAGTTCTTC
>TRBJ1-2|TRBV5-1|NA|NA
CASSSQQGEDGYTF
TGCGCCAGCAGCTCCCAACAGGGAGAGGATGGCTACACCTTC
>TRBJ1-6|TRBV7-9|NA|NA
CASSSAGAGGSPLHF
TGTGCCAGCAGCTCAGCCGGAGCCGGGGGTTCACCCCTCCACTTT
>TRBJ1-1|TRBV21-1|NA|NA
CASSEDRGWDCNTEAFF
TGTGCCAGCAGCGAGGACAGGGGATGGGATTGTAACACTGAAGCTTTCTTT
>TRBJ2-3|TRBV27|TRBD2|NA
CASSSSIAGGTDTQYF
TGTGCCAGCAGTTCCTCAATAGCGGGAGGCACAGATACGCAGTATTTT